The rows below give T cell receptor beta chains drawn from one sample of a study of identical twins. TCRdb reprocessed the 5' RACE reads with MiXCR, giving one entry per CDR3 protein. The sample carries a few hundred thousand distinct CDR3 sequences, 9.6% recorded once. These sequences were also reported in another study, on yellow fever vaccine responses in identical twins.

The sequenced material came from PBMCs. Receptors were obtained from a woman aged 18-29 years in good health. Each CDR3 is given without its conserved first and last residue. Fields, in order: CDR3 protein, D gene, V gene, clone size. The D gene is left open where the match is weak. A clone size is listed for some rows: how often the clone was seen (once, few, many), or a class if it is expanded.

ASSPGTGSYNEQF,TRBD1,TRBV5-1,many
ASSPRTSGGTDTQY,TRBD2,TRBV11-2,many
ASSLGGPSNQPQH,NA,TRBV7-9,NA
ASSLVTDQFGTQY,NA,TRBV13,NA
ASSSQTAGASYEQY,NA,TRBV9,few
SARDGTSGGVQY,TRBD2,TRBV20-1,few
ASSYRGGGYT,TRBD1,TRBV27,few
ASSQVGGRYNEQF,NA,TRBV14,many
ASSTPGTSAARQF,TRBD2,TRBV7-2,few
ASSREQGIEQF,TRBD1,TRBV11-3,few
ASSQSVGVHGYT,NA,TRBV4-3,NA